By share, the clone carrying this T cell receptor (beta chain) counts as medium-sized (0.01 to 0.1%). Antigen specificity is unknown. Indicated treatment: randomized to nivolumab then ipilimumab (arm A) or the reverse (arm B). The data derive from a study of sequential checkpoint blockade in melanoma. About the research overall: First-line arms were nivolumab then ipilimumab, or the reverse, randomized 1:1. General study points: Response in arm A was associated with pretreatment TIL clonality.

The V gene's germline CDR1 is SGHNT and CDR2 YENEEA. Losses at the gene ends were 5 bases for V and 7 bases for J; bases not matched to a gene: 9. This CDR3 spans 15 amino acids. The method was immunoSEQ multiplex PCR; TCRdb's version includes in-frame clones alone and lacks a portion of them. The repertoire consists of 2,400 or so clones, with roughly a fifth occurring once and the leading ten covering 16%. This sample comprised tumor tissue (inferred from file names), obtained from a patient given nivolumab and ipilimumab in sequence. The receptor's source is a human donor with melanoma. The rearrangement links TRBV11-3 to TRBJ1-4; 8 nucleotides agree with TRBD1. The CDR3 reads CASSTRTGRVEKLFF. For the CDR3, the DNA is TGTGCCAGCAGCACCCGGACAGGGAGAGTTGAAAAACTGTTTTTT.